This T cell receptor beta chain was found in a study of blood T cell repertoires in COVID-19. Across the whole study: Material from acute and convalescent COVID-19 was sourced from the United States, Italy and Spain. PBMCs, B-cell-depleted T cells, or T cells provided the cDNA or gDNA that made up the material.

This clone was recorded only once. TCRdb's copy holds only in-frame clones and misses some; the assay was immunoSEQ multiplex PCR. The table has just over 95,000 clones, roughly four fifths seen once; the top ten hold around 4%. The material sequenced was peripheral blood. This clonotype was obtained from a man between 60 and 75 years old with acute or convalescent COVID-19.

The CDR3 is CASSSGLQETQYF. CDR3 nucleotide sequence: TGTGCCAGCAGCTCGGGACTACAAGAGACCCAGTACTTC. The chain has TRBV11-2 and TRBJ2-5, with TRBD2 matching over 7 bases. This CDR3 contains 13 residues. Germline V CDR1 and CDR2: SGHAT, FQNNGV. J lost 2 bases, V lost 4 bases, and 1 base had no gene match.